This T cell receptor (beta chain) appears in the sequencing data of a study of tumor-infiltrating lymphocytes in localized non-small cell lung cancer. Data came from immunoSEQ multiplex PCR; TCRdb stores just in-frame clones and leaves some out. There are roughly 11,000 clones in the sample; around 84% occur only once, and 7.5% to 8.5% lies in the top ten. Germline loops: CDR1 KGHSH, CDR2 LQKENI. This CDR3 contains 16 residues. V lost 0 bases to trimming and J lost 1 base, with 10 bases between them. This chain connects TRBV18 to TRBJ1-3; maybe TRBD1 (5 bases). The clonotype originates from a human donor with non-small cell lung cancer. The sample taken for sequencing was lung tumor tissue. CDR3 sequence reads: CASSPPTTVSGNTIYF. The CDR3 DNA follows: TGTGCCAGCTCACCACCGACGACAGTTTCTGGAAACACCATATATTTT.